This T cell receptor beta chain was identified in a study of blood T cells in healthy people across ages. Trimming removed 1 base at V and 8 bases at J, with 12 bases between. Germline values: CDR1 SGHTA, CDR2 FQGNSA. The length of the CDR3 is 14 residues. For the second PCR, which ran for roughly 6 to 12 cycles, a sample-barcoded 5' primer and a J-beta primer mix were used. TCRdb recomputed calls from the 5' RACE reads with MiXCR, one row per CDR3 protein. The sample shows over 500,000 distinct CDR3 sequences, approximately 26% of them seen only once. These data are also associated with another study on T cells of mothers and their children. That paper notes: Whether pairs are related or unrelated, thymic selection shapes their TCR recombination output in much the same way.

The receptor's source is a boy between 2 and 10 years old in good health. The chain employs TRBV7-2 and TRBJ2-1; D unclear. What was sequenced was blood. The CDR3 sequence: CASSLGFASDEQFF. The CDR3 bases are TGTGCCAGCAGCTTAGGGTTTGCCTCGGATGAGCAGTTCTTC.